The rows below give T cell receptor beta chains drawn from one sample of a study of T cell responses to AZD1222 COVID-19 vaccine. Produced via immunoSEQ multiplex PCR; TCRdb's table is partial and in-frame only. The sample lists about 130,000 clones, around 92% occurring once. The source material was peripheral blood, sampled on day 0 of AZD1222 vaccination. All receptors derive from an adult in good health. The conserved cysteine and the conserved F or W are not part of the CDR3 here. A D gene is named only where the DNA matches it firmly. Rows give clone size only sometimes, using once, few, many, or a class for an expanded clone.

>TRBV9|.|TRBJ2-3|.
ASSAGGGGDTQY
>TRBV3-1/TRBV3-2|.|TRBJ2-2|.
ASSQVPPGQELF
>TRBV27|.|TRBJ1-1|.
ASTDGQMNTEAF
>TRBV19|.|TRBJ1-1|.
ASSIDQGRAFNEAF
>TRBV9|.|TRBJ2-3|.
ASSTRLVDTQY
>TRBV19|once|TRBJ1-5|.
ASSILQPNQPQH
>TRBV5-6|.|TRBJ1-1|.
ASSLGSLEAF
>TRBV27|.|TRBJ1-5|TRBD1
ASSLIRTGGVDQPQH
>TRBV4-3|.|TRBJ2-1|.
ASSQDSTGYNEQF
>TRBV11-2|.|TRBJ1-2|.
ASSLTDGYGYT
>TRBV28|.|TRBJ2-7|TRBD2
ASSTQRLAGFYEQY
>TRBV19|.|TRBJ2-7|TRBD1
ASSGRGLPNSYEQY
>TRBV3-1/TRBV3-2|.|TRBJ1-1|.
ASSHMSGAKMNTEAF
>TRBV4-1|.|TRBJ2-7|.
ASSLTDLPGASGFQY